A single sample gave rise to the 5 T cell receptor beta chains below, sequenced in a study of blood T cell repertoires in COVID-19. Measured with immunoSEQ multiplex PCR; TCRdb has only the in-frame clones, and not every one. The sample yields fewer than 200,000 clones, under 85% seen once. The specimen was peripheral blood. All receptors come from a human donor in a cohort sampled during active COVID-19.

This clone was detected a few times. The chain carries TRBV5-4 and TRBJ2-1; 7 positions agree with TRBD1. The CDR3 is made up of 13 amino acids. The trim removed 8 bases at V and 6 bases at J, leaving 8 bases unmatched. Germline values: CDR1 SGHNT, CDR2 YYREEE (reference sequence). The CDR3 reads CASTATGANEQFF. CDR3 sequence (DNA): TGTGCCAGTACTGCTACAGGGGCCAATGAGCAGTTCTTC.

This chain connects TRBV5-4 to TRBJ1-6; D is unresolved. This CDR3 comprises 14 residues. CDR1 is SGHNT and CDR2 is YYREEE in the germline V gene (reference sequence). Trimming took off 3 bases at V and 7 bases at J, with 11 bases between the two ends. The CDR3 region is CASSSGIPNSPLHF. In DNA, the CDR3 is TGTGCCAGCAGCTCGGGGATCCCGAATTCACCCCTCCACTTT. The full variable domain, in which reference TRBV5-4 and TRBJ1-6 provide the parts outside the CDR3, is ETGVTQSPTHLIKTRGQQVTLRCSSQSGHNTVSWYQQALGQGPQFIFQYYREEENGRGNFPPRFSGLQFPNYSSELNVNALELDDSALYLCASSSGIPNSPLHFGNGTRLTVT.

V usage is TRBV7-9 and J usage is TRBJ2-7; TRBD1 matches 7 bases. Germline trimming cut 4 bases from V and 4 bases from J; bases unmatched to any gene: 13. The CDR3 has 16 residues. Germline CDR1 SEHNR, CDR2 FQNEAQ (reference sequence). CDR3 bases: TGTGCCAGCAGCTCGGCTACAGGGGCCATAGGATACGAGCAGTACTTC. Protein sequence: CASSSATGAIGYEQYF.

The chain links TRBV9 to TRBJ1-3; the D is unclear. Germline V CDR1 and CDR2: SGDLS, YYNGEE. CDR3 length: 15 residues. V shed 4 bases and J shed 4 bases, with 15 bases lying between them. CDR3 DNA sequence: TGTGCCAGCAGCCCCCTTACAGAAAAGGGAAACACCATATATTTT. This codes for CASSPLTEKGNTIYF.

Only a few counts were recorded for this clone. This chain links TRBV18 with TRBJ1-1; 8 nucleotides line up with TRBD1. Per germline, CDR1 KGHSH and CDR2 LQKENI. CDR3 length: 14 amino acids. V gave up 4 bases and J gave up 5 bases; unmatched junction bases: 6. CDR3 residues: CASSQGQGRTEAFF. CDR3 DNA: TGTGCCAGCTCACAAGGACAGGGTAGAACTGAAGCTTTCTTT.